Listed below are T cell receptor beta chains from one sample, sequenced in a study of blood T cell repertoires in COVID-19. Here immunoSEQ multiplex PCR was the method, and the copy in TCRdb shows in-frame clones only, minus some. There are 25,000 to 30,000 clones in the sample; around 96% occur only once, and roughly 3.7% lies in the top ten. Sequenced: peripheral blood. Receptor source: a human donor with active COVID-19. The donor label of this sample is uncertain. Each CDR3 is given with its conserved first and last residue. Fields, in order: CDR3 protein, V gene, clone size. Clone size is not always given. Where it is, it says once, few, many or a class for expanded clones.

cdr3_aa: CASSQEASGRAETQYF; v_call: TRBV4-1; clone_size: NA
cdr3_aa: CASSLVGRIADTQYF; v_call: TRBV5-1; clone_size: NA
cdr3_aa: CASTGSSNQPQHF; v_call: TRBV6-5; clone_size: NA
cdr3_aa: CASSTGGNYGYTF; v_call: TRBV25-1; clone_size: NA
cdr3_aa: CASSRRGSSNQPQHF; v_call: TRBV5-6; clone_size: NA
cdr3_aa: CATSGLGQRTSNTGELFF; v_call: TRBV24-1; clone_size: NA
cdr3_aa: CASSHHGLAGAGETQYF; v_call: TRBV3-1/TRBV3-2; clone_size: once
cdr3_aa: CASTPEGRFYNEQFF; v_call: TRBV7-8; clone_size: NA
cdr3_aa: CASSSTPGQGWGTEAFF; v_call: TRBV5-5; clone_size: NA
cdr3_aa: CASGGTGSYEQYF; v_call: TRBV6-5; clone_size: NA
cdr3_aa: CASSAARSNSPLHF; v_call: TRBV19; clone_size: NA
cdr3_aa: CASSYASGGAGQPQHF; v_call: TRBV6-5; clone_size: NA